Listed below are T cell receptor beta chains from one sample, sequenced in a study of cytomegalovirus exposure and HLA in healthy donors. The protocol was immunoSEQ multiplex PCR, while the TCRdb copy is restricted to in-frame clones and leaves out a portion. The table lists 200,000 or so clones, under 95% of them singletons. The sample consisted of PBMCs. These receptors were collected from a young woman in good health and CMV-seronegative. CDR3s include the opening cysteine and the closing phenylalanine or tryptophan. D genes are given only for firm matches. Clone size is shown for a subset of rows, as once, few, many or a class of expanded clone.

d_gene,abundance,v_gene,j_gene,CDR3nt,CDR3aa
TRBD1,NA,TRBV6-1,TRBJ1-1,TGTGCCATAAAGGGACAGGGAGTAGTGAACACTGAAGCTTTCTTT,CAIKGQGVVNTEAFF
NA,NA,TRBV5-6,TRBJ2-7,TGTGCCAGCAGCTTGGTTACTAGCTACCTTCCTAACGAGCAGTACTTC,CASSLVTSYLPNEQYF
TRBD2,NA,TRBV5-6,TRBJ2-3,TGTGCCAGCAGCTTGCGGACTAGCGGGATAACAGATACGCAGTATTTT,CASSLRTSGITDTQYF
TRBD1,NA,TRBV7-8,TRBJ1-5,TGTGCCAGCAGCCTCGGGACAGGAGTCAATCAGCCCCAGCATTTT,CASSLGTGVNQPQHF
TRBD2,NA,TRBV15,TRBJ2-7,TGTGCCACCACCCTCCTAGGCGGGAGAGGATTGACTTCCTACGAGCAGTACTTC,CATTLLGGRGLTSYEQYF
TRBD1,NA,TRBV28,TRBJ1-2,TGTGCCAGTCGGACAGGGGGTCTTCTTGGCTACACCTTC,CASRTGGLLGYTF
TRBD2,NA,TRBV6-1,TRBJ2-3,TGTGCCAGCAGTGAGGAACGACTAGCGGGAGGGAATACGCAGTATTTT,CASSEERLAGGNTQYF
TRBD1,once,TRBV27,TRBJ1-2,TGTGCCAGCAGGGGGACAGGGGGTTCCTTGGGTTATGGCTACACCTTC,CASRGTGGSLGYGYTF
TRBD1,NA,TRBV18,TRBJ1-2,TGTGCCAGCTCACCGGGACAGGCTGTTTCGGGCTATGGCTACACCTTC,CASSPGQAVSGYGYTF
NA,NA,TRBV5-4,TRBJ2-5,TGTGCCAGCAGCTTGGGGGACTTCCAAGGGGAGACCCAGTACTTC,CASSLGDFQGETQYF
TRBD2,NA,TRBV18,TRBJ2-1,TGTGCCAGCTCAGCCGGGACTAGCGGATCCTACAATGAGCAGTTCTTC,CASSAGTSGSYNEQFF
TRBD2,few,TRBV5-4,TRBJ2-7,TGTGCCAGCAGGAGCGGGAACTCCTACGAGCAGTACTTC,CASRSGNSYEQYF
NA,NA,TRBV21-1,TRBJ1-2,TGTGCCAGCAGCACCCTTGGGGACAGGGACGATGGCTACACCTTC,CASSTLGDRDDGYTF
NA,few,TRBV7-9,TRBJ1-4,TGTGCCAGCAGCTTAGTCTGGTCAGGGGATGAAAAACTGTTTTTT,CASSLVWSGDEKLFF